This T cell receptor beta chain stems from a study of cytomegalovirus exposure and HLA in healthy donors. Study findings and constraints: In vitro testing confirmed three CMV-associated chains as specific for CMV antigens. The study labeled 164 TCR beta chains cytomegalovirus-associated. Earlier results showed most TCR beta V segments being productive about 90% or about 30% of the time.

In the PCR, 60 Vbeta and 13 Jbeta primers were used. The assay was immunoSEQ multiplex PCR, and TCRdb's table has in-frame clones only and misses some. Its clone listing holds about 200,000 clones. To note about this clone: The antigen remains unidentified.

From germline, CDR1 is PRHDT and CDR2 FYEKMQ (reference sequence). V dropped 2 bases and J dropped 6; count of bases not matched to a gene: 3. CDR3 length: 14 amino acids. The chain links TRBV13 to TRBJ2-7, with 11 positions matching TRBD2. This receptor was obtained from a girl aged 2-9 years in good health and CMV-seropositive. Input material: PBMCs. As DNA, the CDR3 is TGTGCCAGCAGCTTAAATAGCGGGAGGGCCGAGCAGTACTTC. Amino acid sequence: CASSLNSGRAEQYF. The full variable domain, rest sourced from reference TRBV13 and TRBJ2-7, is AAGVIQSPRHLIKEKRETATLKCYPIPRHDTVYWYQQGPGQDPQFLISFYEKMQSDKGSIPDRFSAQQFSDYHSELNMSSLELGDSALYFCASSLNSGRAEQYFGPGTRLTVT.